Each of the 30 T cell receptor beta chains below was sequenced from the same sample in a study of T cells after yellow fever vaccination. TCRdb processed the 5' RACE reads anew with MiXCR; each CDR3 protein has one entry. The sample shows some 300,000 distinct CDR3 sequences, about 3.5% of them seen only once. The source was PBMCs, collected on the day of the yellow fever booster vaccination. The receptor set was obtained from a man aged 18 to 29 who received the YFV17D yellow fever vaccine.

This clonotype was seen a handful of times. The genes are TRBV10-3 and TRBJ2-3; 8 bases map to TRBD2. Trimming removed 3 bases from V and 4 bases from J; junction bases left unmatched: 9. Germline-derived CDR1 and CDR2 are ENHRY and SYGVKD. CDR3 length: 16 amino acids. CDR3 region: CAISDTGGGKADTQYF. The CDR3 DNA is TGTGCCATCAGTGACACCGGGGGGGGGAAGGCAGATACGCAGTATTTT.

This clonotype was observed at least ten times. The V and J genes are TRBV7-6 and TRBJ2-5; D unresolved. Germline CDR1 and CDR2: SGHVS and FNYEAQ. V lost 1 base and J lost 5, with 11 bases in between. The CDR3 is 14 amino acids. The CDR3 sequence: CASSLGSWAETQYF. The DNA for the CDR3 is TGTGCCAGCAGCTTAGGTAGCTGGGCGGAGACCCAGTACTTC.

This rearrangement joins TRBV6-6 to TRBJ1-2, with unresolved D. From germline, CDR1 is MNHNY and CDR2 SVGAGI (reference sequence). Between the trimmed V and J ends, which lost 7 bases and 3 bases, there was a span of 12 bases. The CDR3 is 13 amino acids. CDR3 in amino acids: CASTLVGDYGYTF. Written as DNA, the CDR3 is TGTGCCAGCACCCTCGTCGGAGACTATGGCTACACCTTC.

This clonotype has a handful of counts. This sequence joins TRBV6-1 and TRBJ1-1; TRBD1 matches 10 bases. The J segment lost 11 bases and the V segment lost 7 bases, leaving 13 bases of the junction unmatched. Germline CDR1 is MNHNS and CDR2 is SASEGT. This CDR3 has 14 amino acids. In DNA, the CDR3 is TGTGCCAGCAACCCTGGACAGGGGGGATGGATGGCTTTCTTT. Its translation: CASNPGQGGWMAFF.

This clonotype was observed at least ten times. The chain combines TRBV7-9 with TRBJ1-1; a possible D gene is TRBD1 (5 bases). V lost 1 base and J lost 6, with 9 bases in between. The germline gives CDR1 SEHNR, CDR2 FQNEAQ (reference sequence). CDR3 length equals 13 residues. This CDR3 reads CASSLGGTAEAFF. The DNA for the CDR3 is TGTGCCAGCAGCTTAGGGGGGACGGCTGAAGCTTTCTTT.

This clonotype has a count of ten or more. The chain uses TRBV20-1 and TRBJ1-1, with D maybe TRBD1 (6 bases). The length of the CDR3 is 12 residues. Germline values: CDR1 DFQATT, CDR2 SNEGSKA (reference sequence). V lost 6 bases and J lost 3, with 11 bases in between. In DNA form, the CDR3 reads TGCAGTGCAAAGGGGGGGTACACTGAAGCTTTCTTT. Translating it yields CSAKGGYTEAFF.

This clonotype appeared a few times. The genes are TRBV15 and TRBJ1-4; D perhaps matches TRBD1 (5 bases). The CDR3 totals 17 residues. CDR1 and CDR2 from the germline V gene are LNHNV and YYDKDF (reference sequence). V was cut by 3 bases and J by 0 bases, with 14 bases left in between. DNA of the CDR3: TGTGCCACCAGCAGTGGGGGGTCGCGGACAACTAATGAAAAACTGTTTTTT. Its protein product is CATSSGGSRTTNEKLFF.

This clonotype was detected many times. J is TRBJ2-3 and V is TRBV4-3; D not resolved. This CDR3 is 12 amino acids long. Germline V gene sequence: CDR1 LGHNA, CDR2 YSLEER. The ends were cut back, 0 bases at V and 6 bases at J, with 4 bases in the middle. The CDR3 protein is CASSQDLDTQYF. The CDR3 coding sequence is TGCGCCAGCAGCCAAGATCTTGATACGCAGTATTTT.

V and J are TRBV29-1 and TRBJ2-1, with 9 bases that match TRBD1. This CDR3 has 11 residues. Germline-derived CDR1 and CDR2 are SQVTM and ANQGSEA. V lost 7 bases and J lost 12; bases outside the gene matches: 7. DNA for the CDR3: TGCAGCGGCGACAGGGGGGAGGGGCAGTTCTTC. Protein: CSGDRGEGQFF.

The sample holds a few counts of this clonotype. The chain employs TRBV15 and TRBJ2-1, with a tentative D call TRBD2 (5 bases). Trimming left V 4 bases short and J 3 bases short, with 10 bases between. The CDR3 has 14 amino acids. CDR1 is LNHNV and CDR2 is YYDKDF in the germline V gene (reference sequence). The CDR3 sequence: CATSTPGFYNEQFF. Here the CDR3 DNA reads TGTGCCACCAGCACCCCGGGGTTCTACAATGAGCAGTTCTTC.

This clonotype was observed many times. The chain links TRBV29-1 to TRBJ1-4; no definite D call. Germline CDR1 is SQVTM and CDR2 is ANQGSEA. The V end lost 7 bases, the J end lost 4 bases, and 13 bases lay between the germline ends. CDR3 length equals 13 residues. The CDR3 nucleotides read TGCAGCGGACGGAGGTCCCTTAATGAAAAACTGTTTTTT. Its translation: CSGRRSLNEKLFF.

This clonotype turned up a few times. The rearrangement links TRBV7-2 to TRBJ1-2; no clear D. V gave up 2 bases and J gave up 6 bases, with 10 bases separating them. Germline loops: CDR1 SGHTA, CDR2 FQGNSA. The CDR3 extends over 13 amino acids. This CDR3 is CASSLLSGNGYTF. The CDR3 DNA follows: TGTGCCAGCAGCTTATTAAGTGGAAATGGCTACACCTTC.

This chain joins TRBV30 and TRBJ2-3, with a possible D match to TRBD2 (5 bases). Germline CDR1 reads GTSNPN; CDR2 reads SVGIG (reference sequence). The CDR3 is made up of 16 amino acids. V was cut by 0 bases and J by 0 bases, with 13 bases left in between. The DNA of the CDR3 is TGTGCCTGGAGTGTACGAGACGACTATAGCACAGATACGCAGTATTTT. This translates into CAWSVRDDYSTDTQYF.

At least ten counts were recorded for this clonotype. V and J are TRBV18 and TRBJ2-7, with TRBD1 matching 8 bases. The germline V gene encodes CDR1 KGHSH and CDR2 LQKENI. V shed 3 bases, J shed 9 bases, and the junction held 4 bases outside the gene matches. The CDR3 contains 12 residues. The CDR3 DNA is TGTGCCAGCTCACCCAGCGGACAGGGGCAGTACGTC. Residues: CASSPSGQGQYV.

The table lists this clonotype with many counts. The V call is TRBV5-1, the J call TRBJ2-5; D is uncertain. The CDR3 loop spans 13 amino acids. Trimming cost V 0 bases and J 5 bases, with 8 bases left between them. Germline lookup yields CDR1 SGHRS and CDR2 YFSETQ. The CDR3 is CASSLGAMETQYF. Written as DNA, the CDR3 is TGCGCCAGCAGCTTGGGCGCAATGGAGACCCAGTACTTC.

This clonotype was seen ten or more times. The chain has TRBV5-1 and TRBJ2-1, with 7 bases aligning to TRBD1. V lost 7 bases to trimming and J lost 6 bases; unmatched junction nucleotides: 10. The CDR3 spans 14 residues. CDR1 is SGHRS and CDR2 is YFSETQ in the germline V gene. The CDR3 DNA reads TGCGCCAGCCGTCCCCGACAGGGATTCAATGAGCAGTTCTTC. Its protein is CASRPRQGFNEQFF.

This clonotype was counted many times. The V call is TRBV12-3 or TRBV12-4, the J call TRBJ2-7, with D uncertain. The CDR3 runs 14 residues. With 5 bases removed from V and 0 bases from J, the gap between germline ends came to 11 bases. The CDR3: CASSLYETSYEQYF. The CDR3 coding sequence is TGTGCCAGCAGTCTCTATGAAACCTCCTACGAGCAGTACTTC.

This clonotype has at least ten counts. This sequence joins TRBV6-2 or TRBV6-3 and TRBJ2-1; the D is unclear. V was clipped by 0 bases and J by 4 bases, with 4 bases between them. The CDR3 contains 13 residues. Germline V CDR1 and CDR2: MNHEY, SVGEGT. The chain's CDR3 is CASSYSGYNEQFF. In DNA, the CDR3 is TGTGCCAGCAGTTACTCAGGGTACAATGAGCAGTTCTTC.

The genes are TRBV2 and TRBJ2-1; a weak D match, TRBD1 (6 bases). The V gene lost 8 bases and the J gene lost 13 bases, with 21 bases spanning the gap. Looked up from germline, CDR1 is SNHLY and CDR2 is FYNNEI. The length of the CDR3 is 13 residues. Here the CDR3 reads CASGLTGPLPQFF. DNA for the CDR3: TGTGCCAGCGGGTTAACAGGGCCCCTTCCCCAGTTCTTC.

This clonotype was detected many times. The chain combines TRBV11-2 with TRBJ1-6; D possibly corresponds to TRBD1 (5 bases). The CDR3 sequence is 13 residues long. Germline V lookup: CDR1 SGHAT, CDR2 FQNNGV. Trimming left V 1 base short and J 11 bases short, with 9 bases between. The CDR3 here is CASSLAGDAPLHF. The CDR3 nucleotides are TGTGCCAGCAGCTTAGCGGGGGACGCACCCCTCCACTTT.

This chain connects TRBV18 to TRBJ1-1; D ambiguous. Trimming removed 3 bases at V and 5 bases at J, with 10 bases between. Germline values: CDR1 KGHSH, CDR2 LQKENI. The CDR3 runs to 13 residues. The CDR3 nucleotides read TGTGCCAGCTCACCCGAATCGAGGACTGAAGCTTTCTTT. Amino acid sequence: CASSPESRTEAFF.

Only a few counts were recorded for this clonotype. In DNA form, the CDR3 reads TGTGCCAGCAGCGTTATTTCGTACAGATCGAACACTGAAGCTTTCTTT. This translates into CASSVISYRSNTEAFF. The gene calls are TRBV9 and TRBJ1-1; D remains ambiguous. CDR3 size: 16 residues. The germline V gene has CDR1 SGDLS and CDR2 YYNGEE. V was cut by 2 bases and J by 1 base, with 15 bases left in between. Variable domain in full (rest from reference TRBV9 and TRBJ1-1): DSGVTQTPKHLITATGQRVTLRCSPRSGDLSVYWYQQSLDQGLQFLIQYYNGEERAKGNILERFSAQQFPDLHSELNLSSLELGDSALYFCASSVISYRSNTEAFFGQGTRLTVV.

This clonotype was detected many times. The chain uses TRBV25-1 and TRBJ2-1, with 10 bases matching TRBD1. V was pared by 6 bases and J by 5 bases, with 7 bases of the junction left unmatched. The CDR3 has 15 residues. Germline-derived CDR1 and CDR2 are MGHDK and SYGVNS. CDR3 sequence: CASRNYGTGDNEQFF. The CDR3 region has the DNA TGTGCCAGCAGGAATTATGGGACAGGGGACAATGAGCAGTTCTTC.

The rearrangement uses TRBV6-2 or TRBV6-3 and TRBJ2-2; D unresolved. Trimming pared 1 base from V and 4 bases from J, leaving 7 bases between. Per the germline V gene, CDR1 is MNHEY and CDR2 is SVGEGT. The CDR3 contains 14 residues. The DNA of the CDR3 is TGTGCCAGCAGTTACTTCGGCCTCACCGGGGAGCTGTTTTTT. Amino acids: CASSYFGLTGELFF.

This clonotype was seen ten or more times. The chain is built from TRBV29-1 and TRBJ1-2, with D uncertain. The CDR3 length is 12 residues. Deletions cut 6 bases from V and 8 bases from J, with 16 bases between. The V gene's germline CDR1 is SQVTM and CDR2 ANQGSEA. The CDR3 here is CSVDREPRGYTF. The CDR3, as DNA: TGCAGCGTAGACCGGGAGCCTAGGGGCTACACCTTC.

This clonotype was detected ten times or more. J is TRBJ2-7 and V is TRBV20-1; TRBD1 or TRBD2 may be the D gene (6 bases each). This CDR3 is 15 amino acids long. Per the germline V gene, CDR1 is DFQATT and CDR2 is SNEGSKA (reference sequence). Trimming removed 3 bases from V and 0 bases from J, with 15 bases in between. CDR3: CSASDPGALSYEQYF. CDR3 sequence (DNA): TGCAGTGCTAGTGACCCGGGGGCCCTCTCCTACGAGCAGTACTTC.

V usage is TRBV27 and J usage is TRBJ1-5; D is possibly TRBD1 (5 bases). Trimming removed 4 bases from V and 3 bases from J, with 7 bases in between. Germline CDR1 MNHEY, CDR2 SMNVEV (reference sequence). CDR3 length: 13 amino acids. CDR3 DNA sequence: TGTGCCAGCAGTTGGGGGTACAATCAGCCCCAGCATTTT. Translation: CASSWGYNQPQHF.

This clonotype was detected a few times. This chain links TRBV6-1 with TRBJ1-5; maybe TRBD1 (6 bases). This CDR3 spans 15 amino acids. The V gene's germline CDR1 is MNHNS and CDR2 SASEGT. Trimming shortened V by 7 bases and J by 6 bases, and 19 bases separated the two germline ends. The chain's CDR3 is CASTLRGGYSQPQHF. As DNA, the CDR3 is TGTGCCAGCACCCTAAGGGGGGGGTATAGTCAGCCCCAGCATTTT.

This clonotype was picked up many times. The J gene is TRBJ2-6, the V gene TRBV7-2; D is unresolved. V gave up 4 bases and J gave up 5 bases, with 0 bases separating them. In germline, CDR1 is SGHTA, CDR2 FQGNSA. The CDR3 length is 11 residues. DNA for the CDR3: TGTGCCAGCAGCTGGGCCAACGTCCTGACTTTC. Amino acids: CASSWANVLTF.

This clonotype was detected a few times. The chain combines TRBV6-6 with TRBJ1-1, with 8 nucleotides matching TRBD1. Germline CDR1 is MNHNY and CDR2 is SVGAGI (reference sequence). The CDR3 runs 17 residues. The V segment lost 6 bases and the J segment 6 bases; nucleotides outside the gene matches: 18. The CDR3: CASREIRGQGAQPEAFF. Written as DNA, the CDR3 is TGTGCCAGCAGAGAAATCCGAGGGCAGGGGGCGCAGCCTGAAGCTTTCTTT.